This TCR beta chain is from a study of blood T cell repertoires in COVID-19. TCRdb's copy holds only in-frame clones and misses some; the assay was immunoSEQ multiplex PCR. This sample has about 100,000 clones, with more than 75% found just once. The germline CDR1 and CDR2 sequences are SQVTM and ANQGSEA. This CDR3 region has 13 residues. V was trimmed by 5 bases and J by 1 base, leaving 11 bases between them. Sequences were obtained from peripheral blood. This sequence was found in a man aged 25-40 years in a cohort sampled during active COVID-19. The chain has TRBV29-1 and TRBJ1-1; maybe TRBD1 (6 bases). In nucleotides, the CDR3 is TGCAGCGTTAACAGGGCCCCGAACACTGAAGCTTTCTTT. Its translation is CSVNRAPNTEAFF.